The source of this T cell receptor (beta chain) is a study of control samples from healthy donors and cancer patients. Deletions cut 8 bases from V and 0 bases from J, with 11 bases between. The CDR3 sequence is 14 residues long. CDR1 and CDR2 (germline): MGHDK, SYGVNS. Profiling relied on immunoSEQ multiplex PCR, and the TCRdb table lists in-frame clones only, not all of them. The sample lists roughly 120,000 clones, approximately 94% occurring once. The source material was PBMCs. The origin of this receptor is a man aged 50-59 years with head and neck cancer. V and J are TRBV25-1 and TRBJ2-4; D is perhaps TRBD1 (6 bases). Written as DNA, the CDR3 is TGTGCCAGCCCCAGGGGCCTAGCCAAAAACATTCAGTACTTC. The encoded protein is CASPRGLAKNIQYF.